This TCR beta chain derives from a study of Tregs in tolerant kidney transplant recipients. The protocol was immunoSEQ multiplex PCR, while the TCRdb copy is restricted to in-frame clones and leaves out a portion. The sample records 50,000 to 85,000 clones, around nine tenths being singletons. V lost 4 bases and J lost 4, with 14 bases in between. The CDR3 runs 15 residues. CDR1 and CDR2 (germline): SGHTA, FQGNSA. Sequencing was performed on CD8+ T cells from blood, taken before the transplant. The clonotype was recovered from a human donor who received a combined kidney and bone marrow transplant. This chain links TRBV7-2 with TRBJ1-5; no definite D call. CDR3 in amino acids: CASSYARGVNQPQHF. DNA for the CDR3: TGTGCCAGCAGCTACGCACGAGGAGTGAATCAGCCCCAGCATTTT.